A selection of T cell receptor beta chains follows, all from one sample in a study of blood T cell repertoires in COVID-19. Method: immunoSEQ multiplex PCR; TCRdb's copy keeps in-frame clones and lacks some. The table includes roughly 280,000 clones, 80% to 85% detected once. The sequenced material came from peripheral blood. The receptors derive from a man aged 60 to 75 with acute or convalescent COVID-19. CDR3s include the opening cysteine and the closing phenylalanine or tryptophan. A D gene is named only where the DNA matches it firmly. Some rows mark clone size as missing; the rest say once, few, many or name a class of expanded clone.

TRBJ2-5	TRBV19	TRBD2	15	NA	TGTGCCAGTAGTTTCGGACTAGCGGGAGTAGAGACCCAGTACTTC	CASSFGLAGVETQYF
TRBJ1-2	TRBV5-1	NA	14	NA	TGCGCCAGCAGCCCGATACAAACGGGGTATGGCTACACCTTC	CASSPIQTGYGYTF
TRBJ1-6	TRBV4-1	NA	15	few	TGCGCCAGCAGCCAACCGTTGAAGGGGAATTCACCCCTCCACTTT	CASSQPLKGNSPLHF
TRBJ1-2	TRBV6-6	NA	15	NA	TGTGCCAGCAGTTACTCGGGCGGGAATAACTATGGCTACACCTTC	CASSYSGGNNYGYTF
TRBJ2-7	TRBV7-9	NA	15	NA	TGTGCCAGCAGCATCCAAGGGGTAAGCTCCTACGAGCAGTACTTC	CASSIQGVSSYEQYF
TRBJ1-2	TRBV6-2/TRBV6-3	NA	15	NA	TGTGCCAGCAGTTATAGAACAGGATGGACCTATGGCTACACCTTC	CASSYRTGWTYGYTF
TRBJ1-5	TRBV28	NA	12	NA	TGTGCCAGCAGAGCGGGGGGTCAGCCCCAGCATTTT	CASRAGGQPQHF
TRBJ1-1	TRBV5-1	NA	15	NA	TGCGCCAGCAGCTTGGAACGGGGATTGAACACTGAAGCTTTCTTT	CASSLERGLNTEAFF
TRBJ2-5	TRBV9	TRBD2	16	NA	TGTGCCAGCAGCGTAGCGACTAGCGGGAGGAGTGGGACCCAGTACTTC	CASSVATSGRSGTQYF
TRBJ1-1	TRBV6-5	TRBD1	13	NA	TGTGCCAGCAGAAACAGGGGGTACACTGAAGCTTTCTTT	CASRNRGYTEAFF
TRBJ2-1	TRBV3-1/TRBV3-2	NA	14	NA	TGTGCCAGCAGCCAACCAGGACCTGGGAGTGAGCAGTTCTTC	CASSQPGPGSEQFF
TRBJ2-3	TRBV7-7	TRBD2	13	NA	TGTGCTAGCAGCTTAGCGGGAGATCCTTTTTTGTATTTT	CASSLAGDPFLYF
TRBJ2-1	TRBV7-3	NA	12	NA	TGTGCCAGCAGCCCAATGTCCGGTGAGCAGTTCTTC	CASSPMSGEQFF
TRBJ1-2	TRBV7-2	NA	16	NA	TGTGCCAGCAGCTTAGCAAAGGGCTCGGGGAACTATGGCTACACCTTC	CASSLAKGSGNYGYTF
TRBJ1-2	TRBV18	TRBD1	16	NA	TGTGCCAGCTCCCCGCCTTGGGGACAGGGTCGAGATGGCTACACCTTC	CASSPPWGQGRDGYTF
TRBJ2-1	TRBV6-5	NA	14	NA	TGTGCCACCAATCGGGGTGGACCCTACAATGAGCAGTTCTTC	CATNRGGPYNEQFF
TRBJ1-2	TRBV29-1	NA	11	NA	TGCAGCGTTGGCGATAACTATGGCTACACCTTC	CSVGDNYGYTF
TRBJ1-1	TRBV7-3	NA	14	NA	TGTGCCAGCAGCCCGTACGGGGGGCACACTGAAGCTTTCTTT	CASSPYGGHTEAFF
TRBJ2-7	TRBV6-6	TRBD1	13	NA	TGTGCCAGCAGGGGGGGACAGGCCTACGAGCAGTACTTC	CASRGGQAYEQYF
TRBJ2-2	TRBV5-4	TRBD2	16	NA	TGTGCCAGCAGCTTTGGGACGGGAGGGAGCACCGGGGAGCTGTTTTTT	CASSFGTGGSTGELFF
TRBJ2-2	TRBV15	TRBD2	18	NA	TGTGCCACCCCCGGAGCGGATAGAGCGGGAGGGAACACCGGGGAGCTGTTTTTT	CATPGADRAGGNTGELFF
TRBJ2-1	TRBV7-8	NA	16	NA	TGTGCCAGCAGCGAGAGCAGCGGAGGCGATTACAATGAGCAGTTCTTC	CASSESSGGDYNEQFF
TRBJ2-3	TRBV7-9	NA	17	NA	TGTGCCAGCAGCTTAGCCTTCTCGACTCCTAGCACAGATACGCAGTATTTT	CASSLAFSTPSTDTQYF
TRBJ2-7	TRBV11-2	NA	15	NA	TGTGCCAGCAGCTTAGAGCGGCAGGGGGGCTACGAGCAGTACTTC	CASSLERQGGYEQYF
TRBJ1-5	TRBV5-5	NA	16	once	TGTGCCAGCAGTTCCTTAGGGGGGGGCACTAATCAGCCCCAGCATTTT	CASSSLGGGTNQPQHF
TRBJ1-2	TRBV10-3	NA	15	NA	TGTGCCATCAGTGAAGGGGTGAACCTTAACTATGGCTACACCTTC	CAISEGVNLNYGYTF
TRBJ2-3	TRBV18	NA	12	NA	TGTGCCAGCTCCTCGGGCGGGGATACGCAGTATTTT	CASSSGGDTQYF
TRBJ2-1	TRBV11-2	NA	17	NA	TGTGCCAGCAGCCCTATTATGTCCTTTCTGAGGGCCAATGAGCAGTTCTTC	CASSPIMSFLRANEQFF
TRBJ2-2	TRBV6-4	TRBD1	16	many	TGTGCCAGCAGTCCTACCGGGACAGGACACACCGGGGAGCTGTTTTTT	CASSPTGTGHTGELFF
TRBJ2-1	TRBV9	TRBD2	17	NA	TGTGCCAGCAGCGTCTCCGGGACTAGCGCCGGCTGGAATGAGCAGTTCTTC	CASSVSGTSAGWNEQFF
TRBJ2-1	TRBV7-2	TRBD2	18	few	TGTGCCAGCAGCTTTACTAGCGGCCATACCAGCTCCTACAATGAGCAGTTCTTC	CASSFTSGHTSSYNEQFF
TRBJ2-3	TRBV6-5	TRBD2	15	NA	TGTGCCAGCAGGGGACTAGCGGCTAGCACAGATACGCAGTATTTT	CASRGLAASTDTQYF
TRBJ2-7	TRBV6-6	TRBD2	13	NA	TGTGCCAGCAGAGAAGGACTAGCGGGAGGCCCCCACTTC	CASREGLAGGPHF
TRBJ2-5	TRBV19	TRBD2	14	NA	TGTGCCAGTAGTGGGGGGGGTAGCTTGCTAACCCAGTACTTC	CASSGGGSLLTQYF
TRBJ2-7	TRBV27	TRBD2	13	NA	TGTGCCAGCAGTAGGCGGGAGGGCGACGAGCAGTACTTC	CASSRREGDEQYF
TRBJ1-6	TRBV20-1	NA	14	NA	TGCAGTGCTAGTAGGCAGGGTGGAAATTCACCCCTCCACTTT	CSASRQGGNSPLHF
TRBJ2-1	TRBV28	TRBD1	18	once	TGTGCCAGCAGACGCGTCCCGGGACAGGGCGTACCTCGCAATGAGCAGTTCTTC	CASRRVPGQGVPRNEQFF
TRBJ2-2	TRBV4-1	TRBD2	20	once	TGCGCCAGCAGCCAAGGTACCGGACTAGCGGGGGCTCCTGGCACCGGGGAGCTGTTTTTT	CASSQGTGLAGAPGTGELFF
TRBJ2-1	TRBV10-2	NA	15	NA	TGCGCCAGCATTTTCAGGATTGGGGGGAACAATGAGCAGTTCTTC	CASIFRIGGNNEQFF
TRBJ2-5	TRBV6-5	TRBD2	14	NA	TGTGCCAGCACCCCACTAGCGGGAAAGGAGACCCAGTACTTC	CASTPLAGKETQYF
TRBJ2-6	TRBV5-1	TRBD1	17	NA	TGCGCCAGCAGCCCGGACAGGGGGAGCTCTGGGGCCAACGTCCTGACTTTC	CASSPDRGSSGANVLTF
TRBJ2-2	TRBV7-2	TRBD2	16	NA	TGTGCCAGCAGCTTAGTGAGCGGGGGGAACACCGGGGAGCTGTTTTTT	CASSLVSGGNTGELFF
TRBJ2-3	TRBV18	TRBD2	16	NA	TGTGCCAGCTCACAGACTAGCGGGATTAGCACAGATACGCAGTATTTT	CASSQTSGISTDTQYF
TRBJ2-7	TRBV10-1	TRBD2	15	few	TGCGCCAGCAGATGGAAGGGACTAGCGGGCTACGAGCAGTACTTC	CASRWKGLAGYEQYF
TRBJ1-6	TRBV13	NA	13	few	TGTGCCAGCAGCTTACACAGGGTTTCACCCCTCCACTTT	CASSLHRVSPLHF
TRBJ1-6	TRBV28	NA	15	NA	TGTGCCAGCAGTTCGGGGAGCTCCTATAATTCACCCCTCCACTTT	CASSSGSSYNSPLHF
TRBJ2-1	TRBV9	TRBD2	18	NA	TGTGCCAGCAGCCCTCGACTAGCCCCTAGTACTAGGTACAATGAGCAGTTCTTC	CASSPRLAPSTRYNEQFF
TRBJ1-6	TRBV9	NA	13	NA	TGTGCCAGCAGCGTAGGTAATAATTCACCCCTCCACTTT	CASSVGNNSPLHF
TRBJ1-5	TRBV2	TRBD1	13	NA	TGTGCCAGCAGGGGACAGGGGAATCAGCCCCAGCATTTT	CASRGQGNQPQHF
TRBJ1-2	TRBV5-1	TRBD1	16	NA	TGCGCCAGCAGCTTGGCCCCCGACAGGGGAGGGAAGGGCTACACCTTC	CASSLAPDRGGKGYTF
TRBJ2-7	TRBV9	NA	14	NA	TGTGCCAGCAGCGTGCGGGACAGACCCTACGAGCAGTACTTC	CASSVRDRPYEQYF
TRBJ1-1	TRBV25-1	TRBD1	12	NA	TGTGCCAGCAGTGAGTCAGGGGGTGAAGCTTTCTTT	CASSESGGEAFF
TRBJ2-1	TRBV3-1/TRBV3-2	TRBD2	18	NA	TGTGCCAGCAGCCAAGATTTCGCCCGCGGGGGACCCTACAATGAGCAGTTCTTC	CASSQDFARGGPYNEQFF
TRBJ2-7	TRBV5-1	TRBD1	15	NA	TGCGCCAGCAGCTTGGCCGGGACAGGCAACAACGAGCAGTACTTC	CASSLAGTGNNEQYF
TRBJ1-1	TRBV18	NA	16	once	TGTGCCAGCTCACCACCGTCAGGAGGAATGAACACTGAAGCTTTCTTT	CASSPPSGGMNTEAFF
TRBJ1-6	TRBV25-1	TRBD1	16	NA	TGTGCCAGCAGTGAGGGGACAGGGGTATATAATTCACCCCTCCACTTT	CASSEGTGVYNSPLHF
TRBJ2-3	TRBV6-2/TRBV6-3	NA	15	NA	TGTGCCAGCAGTTACTTCGGGCGCGGGGCAGATACGCAGTATTTT	CASSYFGRGADTQYF
TRBJ1-1	TRBV5-5	NA	15	NA	TGTGCCAGCACCCTCGGAGGGACGGTGAACACTGAAGCTTTCTTT	CASTLGGTVNTEAFF
TRBJ1-1	TRBV6-5	NA	11	once	TGTGCCAGCAGTTACCCCCCCGTTGCTTTCTTT	CASSYPPVAFF